The clone carrying this TCR beta chain was observed a few times. What it binds is not known. The sample comes from a study of OX40 agonist ivuxolimab in advanced cancers. Libraries were prepared by immunoSEQ multiplex PCR; TCRdb keeps only in-frame clonotypes and omits some of them. The sample holds about 41,000 clones, around four fifths seen once. This CDR3 has 13 amino acids. With 5 bases clipped from V and 10 bases from J, the junction kept 7 bases outside the gene matches. Germline V gives CDR1 SGHVS, CDR2 FNYEAQ. Study results and limitations: CD4+ and CD8+ T cells in blood underwent clonal expansion by week 6 at 0.1 to 3.0 mg/kg. Expanded peripheral T-cell antigen specificity went undetermined.

The source was CD4+ or CD8+ T cells sorted from blood, collected in a trial of the OX40 agonist ivuxolimab. The clonotype was recovered from an adult with an advanced solid tumor such as melanoma, head and neck, liver or kidney cancer. The chain couples TRBV7-6 to TRBJ2-1, with 8 nucleotides matching TRBD1. This CDR3 is CASSRRQGPEQFF. CDR3 sequence (DNA): TGTGCCAGCAGCCGCAGACAGGGGCCCGAGCAGTTCTTC. The variable domain in full, completed from reference TRBV7-6 and TRBJ2-1, reads GAGVSQSPRYKVTKRGQDVALRCDPISGHVSLYWYRQALGQGPEFLTYFNYEAQQDKSGLPNDRFSAERPEGSISTLTIQRTEQRDSAMYRCASSRRQGPEQFFGPGTRLTVL.